These 10 T cell receptor beta chains share one sample of origin, sequenced in a study of blood T cells in healthy people across ages. The second PCR ran about 7 to 12 cycles with a sample-barcoded 5' primer and J-beta primers. In TCRdb, the 5' RACE reads were re-called with MiXCR into one record per CDR3 protein. Of hundreds of thousands of distinct CDR3 sequences listed, around 50% are singletons. Sequenced material: blood. These receptors were collected from a man aged 35 to 55 in good health.

V and J are TRBV29-1 and TRBJ2-5; a possible D gene is TRBD1 (5 bases). The DNA end is a closer match to TRBJ2-4, so the J assignment may be wrong. The CDR3 spans 15 residues. In germline, CDR1 is SQVTM, CDR2 ANQGSEA. Here the CDR3 DNA reads TGCAGCGTTGACTCTGGGGCCCATGGCAAAAACATTCAGTACTTC. Translation gives CSVDSGAHGKNIQYF.

The rearrangement links TRBV25-1 to TRBJ2-3; tentative D call: TRBD2 (6 bases). CDR1 is MGHDK, CDR2 SYGVNS, per germline. This CDR3 has 14 residues. Trimming shortened V by 7 bases and J by 2 bases, and 13 bases separated the two germline ends. CDR3 region: CASTSGLNTDTQYF. The DNA of the CDR3 is TGTGCCAGCACGAGCGGGCTGAACACAGATACGCAGTATTTT.

V usage is TRBV5-1 and J usage is TRBJ2-4; maybe TRBD2 (5 bases). The V and J ends lost 3 bases and 9 bases respectively, with 13 bases between them. There are 13 residues in the CDR3. CDR1 is SGHRS, CDR2 YFSETQ, per germline. The CDR3: CASSWEHAGIQYF. The CDR3 nucleotides are TGCGCCAGCAGCTGGGAGCACGCTGGCATTCAGTACTTC.

This chain links TRBV28 with TRBJ1-5; D is perhaps TRBD1 (5 bases). Per the germline V gene, CDR1 is MDHEN and CDR2 is SYDVKM. Deletions cut 10 bases from V and 6 bases from J, with 16 bases between. This CDR3 is built from 13 residues. CDR3 loop: CAINPGQLQPQHF. The CDR3 region has the DNA TGTGCCATAAATCCAGGGCAGCTTCAGCCCCAGCATTTT.

This chain uses TRBV5-1 with TRBJ2-1; no clear D gene. CDR3 length equals 15 residues. The V end was cut by 0 bases, the J end by 8 bases, with 15 bases between. CDR1 SGHRS and CDR2 YFSETQ come from the germline V gene. CDR3 sequence reads: CASSLVDGVLDEQFF. In DNA, the CDR3 is TGCGCCAGCAGCTTGGTTGATGGGGTTCTAGATGAGCAGTTCTTC.

This chain joins TRBV7-3 and TRBJ2-3; a possible D gene is TRBD2 (6 bases). Germline CDR1 is SGHTA and CDR2 is FQGTGA. This CDR3 spans 15 amino acids. The ends were cut back, 1 base at V and 2 bases at J, with 10 bases in the middle. The CDR3 nucleotides read TGTGCCAGCAGCTTAAACGGACTAATCACAGATACGCAGTATTTT. Translating it yields CASSLNGLITDTQYF.

This clonotype was observed a single time. The chain carries TRBV20-1 and TRBJ1-2, with no clear D. The CDR3 loop spans 13 amino acids. V lost 1 base, J lost 2 bases, and 8 bases lay in between. Germline V gene data show CDR1 as DFQATT and CDR2 as SNEGSKA (reference sequence). The CDR3 nucleotides are TGCAGTGCTAGAGGGCCGGGGAACTATGGCTACACCTTC. Translation: CSARGPGNYGYTF.

The chain uses TRBV2 and TRBJ2-6; TRBD1 might be the D (6 bases). The CDR3 is 16 amino acids. Trimming took off 1 base at V and 2 bases at J, with 9 bases between the two ends. CDR1 and CDR2 from the germline V gene are SNHLY and FYNNEI. The CDR3 region is CASSEVGGAGANVLTF. The CDR3 DNA reads TGTGCCAGCAGTGAAGTAGGGGGAGCTGGGGCCAACGTCCTGACTTTC.

In this sample, this clonotype turned up a few times. The chain links TRBV15 to TRBJ2-1; 8 bases match TRBD2. Germline V gene data show CDR1 as LNHNV and CDR2 as YYDKDF (reference sequence). This CDR3 contains 17 residues. V lost 3 bases to trimming and J lost 9 bases; unmatched junction nucleotides: 16. The CDR3 DNA reads TGTGCCACCAGCAGGGGCCCCCGCGGGACTAGTCGGGGTGAGCAGTTCTTC. It translates to CATSRGPRGTSRGEQFF. Full variable domain (outside the CDR3, taken from reference TRBV15 and TRBJ2-1): DAMVIQNPRYQVTQFGKPVTLSCSQTLNHNVMYWYQQKSSQAPKLLFHYYDKDFNNEADTPDNFQSRRPNTSFCFLDIRSPGLGDTAMYLCATSRGPRGTSRGEQFFGPGTRLTVL.

The genes are TRBV7-9 and TRBJ2-5; 7 bases fit TRBD1. After removal of 1 base from V and 2 bases from J, the junction contained 4 bases not matched to a gene. The CDR3 has 15 amino acids. CDR1 and CDR2 from the germline V gene are SEHNR and FQNEAQ (reference sequence). CDR3 loop: CASSLGDSKQETQYF. Here the CDR3 DNA reads TGTGCCAGCAGCTTAGGGGACAGCAAACAAGAGACCCAGTACTTC.